The T cell receptor (beta chain) under discussion was sequenced for a study of early stage breast cancer tumors. Study-level findings and limits: Unsorted bulk genomic DNA sequencing lacked pairing and functional marker data.

About this clone: The antigen is not known. One junction end disagrees with the germline gene, perhaps due to a read error.

Some clones are missing from TCRdb's copy, which holds only in-frame ones; the method was immunoSEQ multiplex PCR. The table shows 11,000 to 15,000 clones, with approximately 88% occurring only once. Germline CDR1 is SNHLY and CDR2 is FYNNEI. CDR3 length equals 16 residues. The chain uses TRBV2 and TRBJ2-1; TRBD2 matches at 14 bases. The clonotype was recovered from a person aged 25 to 40 with breast cancer. Sequenced input: normal breast tissue next to the tumor. The CDR3 DNA sequence: TGTGCCAGCAGGGAAGCCGGGACTAGCGGGAGTAATGAGCAGTTCTTC. Encoded protein: CASREAGTSGSNEQFF.